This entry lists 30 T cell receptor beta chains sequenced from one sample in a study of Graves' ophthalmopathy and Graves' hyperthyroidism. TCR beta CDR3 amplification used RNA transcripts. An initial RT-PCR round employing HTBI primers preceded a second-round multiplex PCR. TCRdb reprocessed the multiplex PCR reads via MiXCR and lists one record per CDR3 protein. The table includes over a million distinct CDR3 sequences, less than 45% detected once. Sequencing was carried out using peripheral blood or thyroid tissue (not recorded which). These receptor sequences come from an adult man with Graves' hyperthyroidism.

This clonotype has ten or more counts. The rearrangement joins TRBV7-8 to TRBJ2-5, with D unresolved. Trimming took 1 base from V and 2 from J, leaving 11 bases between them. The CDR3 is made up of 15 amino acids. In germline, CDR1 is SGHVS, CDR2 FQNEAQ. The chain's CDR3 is CASSLVVLGQETQYF. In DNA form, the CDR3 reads TGTGCCAGCAGCTTAGTTGTATTGGGGCAAGAGACCCAGTACTTC.

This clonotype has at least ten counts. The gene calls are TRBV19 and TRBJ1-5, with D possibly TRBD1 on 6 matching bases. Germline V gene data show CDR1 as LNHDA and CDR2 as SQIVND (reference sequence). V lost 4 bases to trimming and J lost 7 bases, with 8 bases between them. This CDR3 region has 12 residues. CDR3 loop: CASSTGVQPQHF. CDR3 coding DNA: TGTGCCAGTAGTACAGGGGTGCAGCCCCAGCATTTT.

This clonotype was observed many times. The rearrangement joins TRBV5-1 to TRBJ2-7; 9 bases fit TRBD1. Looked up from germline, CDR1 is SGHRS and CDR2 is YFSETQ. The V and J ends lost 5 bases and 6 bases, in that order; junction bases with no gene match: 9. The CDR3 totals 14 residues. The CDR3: CASRDPGTGTEQYF. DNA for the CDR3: TGCGCCAGCAGAGACCCCGGGACAGGGACCGAGCAGTACTTC.

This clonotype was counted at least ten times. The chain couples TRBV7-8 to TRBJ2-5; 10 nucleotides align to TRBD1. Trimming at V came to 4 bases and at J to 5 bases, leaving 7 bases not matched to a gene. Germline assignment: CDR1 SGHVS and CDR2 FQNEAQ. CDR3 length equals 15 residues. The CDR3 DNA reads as TGTGCCAGCAGCTCGGGACAGGGGTGGGGGGAGACCCAGTACTTC. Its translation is CASSSGQGWGETQYF.

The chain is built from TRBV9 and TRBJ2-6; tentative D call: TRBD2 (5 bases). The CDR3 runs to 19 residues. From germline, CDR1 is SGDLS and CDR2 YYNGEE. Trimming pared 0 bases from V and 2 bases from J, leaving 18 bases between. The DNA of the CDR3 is TGTGCCAGCAGCGTAGGCGGAGGCCCCCTTGGTCCTGGGGCCAACGTCCTGACTTTC. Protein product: CASSVGGGPLGPGANVLTF.

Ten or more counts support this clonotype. The CDR3: CASSLNQGNTIYF. The CDR3 DNA follows: TGTGCCAGCAGCTTAAACCAGGGAAACACCATATATTTT. The rearrangement uses TRBV7-2 and TRBJ1-3; no definite D call. This CDR3 contains 13 residues. The germline gives CDR1 SGHTA, CDR2 FQGNSA. Trimming shortened V by 2 bases and J by 4 bases, and 6 bases separated the two germline ends.

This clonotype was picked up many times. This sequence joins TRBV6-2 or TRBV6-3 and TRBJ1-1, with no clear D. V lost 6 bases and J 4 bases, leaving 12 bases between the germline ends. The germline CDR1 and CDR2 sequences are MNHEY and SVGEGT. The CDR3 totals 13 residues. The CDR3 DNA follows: TGTGCCAGCAGCTTCATGGGAGGCACTGAAGCTTTCTTT. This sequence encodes CASSFMGGTEAFF.

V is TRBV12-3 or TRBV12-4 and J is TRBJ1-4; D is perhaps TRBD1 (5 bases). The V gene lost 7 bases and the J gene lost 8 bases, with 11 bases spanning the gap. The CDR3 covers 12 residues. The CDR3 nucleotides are TGTGCCAGCACCAGGGATGGGGAAAAACTGTTTTTT. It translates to CASTRDGEKLFF.

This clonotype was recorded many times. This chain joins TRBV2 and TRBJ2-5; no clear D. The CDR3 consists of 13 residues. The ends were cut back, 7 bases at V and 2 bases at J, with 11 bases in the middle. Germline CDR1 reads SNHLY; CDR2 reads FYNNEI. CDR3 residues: CASKRAPQETQYF. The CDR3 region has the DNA TGTGCCAGCAAAAGGGCGCCACAAGAGACCCAGTACTTC.

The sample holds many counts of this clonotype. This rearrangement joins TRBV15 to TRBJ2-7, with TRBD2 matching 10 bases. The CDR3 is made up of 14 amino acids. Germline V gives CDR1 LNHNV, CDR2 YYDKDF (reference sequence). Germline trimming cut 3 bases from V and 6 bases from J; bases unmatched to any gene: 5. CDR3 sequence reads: CATSRLAGASEQYF. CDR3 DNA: TGTGCCACCAGCAGGCTAGCGGGAGCATCCGAGCAGTACTTC.

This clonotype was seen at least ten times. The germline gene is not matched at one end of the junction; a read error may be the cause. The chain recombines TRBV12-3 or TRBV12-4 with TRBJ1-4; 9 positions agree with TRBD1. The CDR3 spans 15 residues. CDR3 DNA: TGTGCCAGCAGTCCGCTGGACAGGGGTAATGAGAAACTGTTTTTT. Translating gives CASSPLDRGNEKLFF.

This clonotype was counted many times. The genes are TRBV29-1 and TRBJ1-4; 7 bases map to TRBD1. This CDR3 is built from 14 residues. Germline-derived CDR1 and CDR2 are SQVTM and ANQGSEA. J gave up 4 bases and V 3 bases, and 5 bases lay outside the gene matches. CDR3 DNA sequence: TGCAGCGTTGACCCGGCAGGGGGTAATGAAAAACTGTTTTTT. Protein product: CSVDPAGGNEKLFF.

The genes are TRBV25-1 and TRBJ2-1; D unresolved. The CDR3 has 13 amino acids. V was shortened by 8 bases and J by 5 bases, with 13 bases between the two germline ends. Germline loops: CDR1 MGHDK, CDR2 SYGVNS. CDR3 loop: CASQSPLDNEQFF. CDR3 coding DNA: TGTGCCAGCCAATCCCCCCTGGACAATGAGCAGTTCTTC.

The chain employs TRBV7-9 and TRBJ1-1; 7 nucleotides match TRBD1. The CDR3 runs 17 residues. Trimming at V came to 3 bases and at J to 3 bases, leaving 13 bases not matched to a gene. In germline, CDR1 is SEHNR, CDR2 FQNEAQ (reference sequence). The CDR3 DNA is TGTGCCAGCAGCTTCCACAGCCGACAGGGTTTCGACACTGAAGCTTTCTTT. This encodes CASSFHSRQGFDTEAFF. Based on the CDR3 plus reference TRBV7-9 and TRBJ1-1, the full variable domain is DTGVSQNPRHKITKRGQNVTFRCDPISEHNRLYWYRQTLGQGPEFLTYFQNEAQLEKSRLLSDRFSAERPKGSFSTLEIQRTEQGDSAMYLCASSFHSRQGFDTEAFFGQGTRLTVV.

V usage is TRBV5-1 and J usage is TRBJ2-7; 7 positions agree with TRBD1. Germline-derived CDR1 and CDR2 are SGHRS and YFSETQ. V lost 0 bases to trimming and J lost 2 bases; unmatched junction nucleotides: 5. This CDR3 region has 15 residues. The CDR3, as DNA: TGCGCCAGCAGCTTGGAGTTCCAGGGGGCCTACGAGCAGTACTTC. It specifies CASSLEFQGAYEQYF. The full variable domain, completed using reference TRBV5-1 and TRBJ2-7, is KAGVTQTPRYLIKTRGQQVTLSCSPISGHRSVSWYQQTPGQGLQFLFEYFSETQRNKGNFPGRFSGRQFSNSRSEMNVSTLELGDSALYLCASSLEFQGAYEQYFGPGTRLTVT.

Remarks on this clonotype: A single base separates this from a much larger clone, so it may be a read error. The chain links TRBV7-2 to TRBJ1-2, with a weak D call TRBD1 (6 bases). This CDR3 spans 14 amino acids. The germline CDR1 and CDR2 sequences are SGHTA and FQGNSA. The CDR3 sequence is CASSPGGRNLGCTF. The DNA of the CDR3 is TGTGCCAGCAGCCCGGGGGGGCGGAATCTCGGCTGCACCTTC.

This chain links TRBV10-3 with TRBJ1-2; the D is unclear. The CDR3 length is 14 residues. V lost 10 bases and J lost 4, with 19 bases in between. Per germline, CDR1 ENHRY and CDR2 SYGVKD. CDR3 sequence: CASTSTAGLYGYTF. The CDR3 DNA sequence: TGTGCCAGCACCTCGACCGCGGGCCTCTATGGCTACACCTTC.

CDR3 DNA: TGTGCCACCAGTGATTCCGGGACAGGGGACCGAAAACTGTTTTTT. Protein: CATSDSGTGDRKLFF. This chain joins TRBV24-1 and TRBJ1-4, with 10 bases matching TRBD1. Per the germline V gene, CDR1 is KGHDR and CDR2 is SFDVKD. The V and J ends lost 2 bases and 10 bases, in that order; junction bases with no gene match: 6. The length of the CDR3 is 15 residues.

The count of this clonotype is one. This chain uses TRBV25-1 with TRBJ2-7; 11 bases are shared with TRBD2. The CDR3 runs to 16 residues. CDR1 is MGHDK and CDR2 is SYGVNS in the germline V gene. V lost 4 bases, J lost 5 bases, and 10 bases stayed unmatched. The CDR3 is CASSVFQTSGTHEQYF. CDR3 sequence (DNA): TGTGCCAGCAGTGTTTTCCAGACTAGCGGGACTCACGAGCAGTACTTC.

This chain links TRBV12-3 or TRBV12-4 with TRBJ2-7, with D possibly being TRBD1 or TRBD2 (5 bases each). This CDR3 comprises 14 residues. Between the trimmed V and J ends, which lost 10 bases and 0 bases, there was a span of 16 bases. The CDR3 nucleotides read TGTGCCAACAGCCGGGACGGAAGCTCCTACGAGCAGTACTTC. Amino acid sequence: CANSRDGSSYEQYF.

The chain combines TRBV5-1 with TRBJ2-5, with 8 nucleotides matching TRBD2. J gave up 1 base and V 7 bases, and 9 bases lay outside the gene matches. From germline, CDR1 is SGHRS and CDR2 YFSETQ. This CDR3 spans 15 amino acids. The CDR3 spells CASRGLEGGQETQYF. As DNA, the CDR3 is TGCGCCAGCCGGGGACTAGAGGGGGGCCAAGAGACCCAGTACTTC.

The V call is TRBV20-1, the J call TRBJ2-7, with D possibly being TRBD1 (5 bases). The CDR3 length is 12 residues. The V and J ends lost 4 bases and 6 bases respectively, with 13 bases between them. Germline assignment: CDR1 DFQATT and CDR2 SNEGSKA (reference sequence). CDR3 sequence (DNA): TGCAGTGCTAATGGGGCTAGACCCGAGCAGTACTTC. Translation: CSANGARPEQYF.

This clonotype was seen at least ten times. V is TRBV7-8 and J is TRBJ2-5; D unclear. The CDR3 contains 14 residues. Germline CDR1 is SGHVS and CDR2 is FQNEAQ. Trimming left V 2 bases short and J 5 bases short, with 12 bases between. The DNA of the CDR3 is TGTGCCAGCAGCTTACCTGACCCGCCGGAGACCCAGTACTTC. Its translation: CASSLPDPPETQYF.

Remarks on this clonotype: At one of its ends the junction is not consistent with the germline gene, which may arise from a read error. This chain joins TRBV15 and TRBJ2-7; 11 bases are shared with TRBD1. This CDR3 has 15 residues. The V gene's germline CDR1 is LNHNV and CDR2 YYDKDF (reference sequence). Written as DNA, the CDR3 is TGTGCCACCAGCAGAGGGACAGGGGGCACCGGGGAGCTGTACTTC. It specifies CATSRGTGGTGELYF.

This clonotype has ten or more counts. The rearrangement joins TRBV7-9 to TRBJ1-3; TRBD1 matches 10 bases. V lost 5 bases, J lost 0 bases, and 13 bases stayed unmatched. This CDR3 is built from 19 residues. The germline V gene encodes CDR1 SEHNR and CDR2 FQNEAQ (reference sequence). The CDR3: CASSPLRGTGDYSGNTIYF. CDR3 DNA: TGTGCCAGCAGCCCGCTCCGGGGGACAGGGGACTACTCTGGAAACACCATATATTTT.

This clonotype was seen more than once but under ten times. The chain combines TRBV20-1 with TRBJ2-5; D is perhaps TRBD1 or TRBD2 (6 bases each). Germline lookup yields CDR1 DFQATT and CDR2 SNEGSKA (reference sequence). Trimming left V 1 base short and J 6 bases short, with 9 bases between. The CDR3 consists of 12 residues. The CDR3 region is CSARAGAKTQYF. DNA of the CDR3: TGCAGTGCTAGAGCGGGGGCAAAGACCCAGTACTTC.

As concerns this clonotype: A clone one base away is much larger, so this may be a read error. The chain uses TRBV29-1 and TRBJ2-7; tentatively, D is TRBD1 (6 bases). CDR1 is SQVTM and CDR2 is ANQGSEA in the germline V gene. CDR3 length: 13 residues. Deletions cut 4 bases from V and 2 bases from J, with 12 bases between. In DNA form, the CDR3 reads TGCAGCGTTGTAGGGGGTTCCCCCTACGAGCAGTACTTC. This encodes CSVVGGSPYEQYF.

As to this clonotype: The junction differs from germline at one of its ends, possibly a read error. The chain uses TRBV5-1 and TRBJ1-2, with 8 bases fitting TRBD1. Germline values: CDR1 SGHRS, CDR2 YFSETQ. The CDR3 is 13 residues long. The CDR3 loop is CASSPGQGGGYIF. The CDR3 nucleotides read TGCGCCAGCAGCCCCGGACAGGGCGGTGGCTACATCTTC. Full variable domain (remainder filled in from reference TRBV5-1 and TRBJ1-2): KAGVTQTPRYLIKTRGQQVTLSCSPISGHRSVSWYQQTPGQGLQFLFEYFSETQRNKGNFPGRFSGRQFSNSRSEMNVSTLELGDSALYLCASSPGQGGGYIFGSGTRLTVV.

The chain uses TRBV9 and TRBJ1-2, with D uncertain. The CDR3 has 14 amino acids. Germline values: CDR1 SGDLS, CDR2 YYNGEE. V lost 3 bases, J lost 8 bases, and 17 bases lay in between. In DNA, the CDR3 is TGTGCCAGCAGCGACGCCCCCACCTCGGGAGGCTACACCTTC. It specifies CASSDAPTSGGYTF.

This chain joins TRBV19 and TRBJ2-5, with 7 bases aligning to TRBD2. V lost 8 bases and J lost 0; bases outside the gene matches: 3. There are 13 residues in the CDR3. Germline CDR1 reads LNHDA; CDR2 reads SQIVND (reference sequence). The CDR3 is CASGAGNQETQYF. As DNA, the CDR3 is TGTGCCAGTGGAGCGGGGAACCAAGAGACCCAGTACTTC.